This T cell receptor beta chain was sequenced during a study of OX40 agonist ivuxolimab in advanced cancers. Sequenced by immunoSEQ multiplex PCR; TCRdb stores in-frame clones only, minus some. The profile covers roughly 80,000 clones, with roughly 90% appearing a single time and less than 0.75% taken by the ten largest. CDR1 is SEHNR, CDR2 FQNEAQ, per germline (reference sequence). The V end was cut by 3 bases, the J end by 1 base, with 10 bases between. The CDR3 extends over 15 amino acids. The sequenced sample was CD4+ or CD8+ T cells sorted from blood, obtained in a trial of the OX40 agonist ivuxolimab. The chain carries TRBV7-9 and TRBJ1-3; D not certain. The sequence derives from an adult with an advanced solid tumor such as melanoma, head and neck, liver or kidney cancer. Written as DNA, the CDR3 is TGTGCCAGCAGCTTGCCTGGCCCATCTGGAAACACCATATATTTT. This translates into CASSLPGPSGNTIYF.